This T cell receptor beta chain was observed in a study of blood T cell repertoires in COVID-19 (dated by TCRdb to the early 2020s). The study in broad terms: Samples covering the acute and convalescent phases of COVID-19 were provided by collaborators in the United States, Italy and Spain. The prospective study material was composed of cDNA or gDNA derived from T cells, B-cell-depleted T cells, or PBMCs. The dataset comprised deeply sampled blood TCRbeta repertoires from subjects exposed to, actively infected with, or recovered from COVID-19. The repertoires were released in a freely available public database intended as a resource for research on the immune response to SARS-CoV-2. Samples were obtained from the ongoing ImmuneRACE study (first 160 participants) and from over 1,000 subjects provided by 6 global collaborators. Nearly every sample came with metadata listing a de-identified subject ID, COVID-19 status, age in years and sex. Where available, HLA class I and class II types were taken from metadata supplied by the sample provider and were not determined by assay-based typing.

The CDR3 sequence holds 17 residues, the cysteine and phenylalanine included. The read is trimmed to its CDR3 DNA, 51 bases read in frame from base 1. CDR1 is given as MNHNY and CDR2 as SVGAGI, both from the germline V gene (reference sequence). Germline trimming: 5 bases from V, 2 bases from J; junction bases outside gene matches: 14. Concerning this clone: Its antigen has not been determined. No quality values exist for individual bases; no much larger clone is one base distant.

The immunoSEQ Assay, a bias-controlled multiplex PCR, was used to amplify TCRbeta CDR3 regions from genomic DNA. From the authors' description of their analysis: Nucleated cell counts per sample were estimated from amplification of reference gene primers within the assay. To quantify the absolute abundance of each unique TCRbeta CDR3 rearrangement, sequence reads were collapsed and filtered. For each sample, productive Simpson clonality was calculated as the square root of Simpson's diversity index over productive rearrangements. As stored in TCRdb, this immuneACCESS dataset retains in-frame rearrangements with V and J assigned. A fraction of the clones does not appear; measured against another copy, unresolved V genes explain less than half of the discrepancy, and the remainder lacks a known reason. V, J and clone size reflect that table, while D and trimming were determined from the DNA. This sample lists 250,000 to 300,000 clones; around 82% were detected once. Of the sample, around 6% falls within the top ten clones.

Each collaborating institution followed its own protocols to collect whole blood in K2EDTA tubes. For TCRbeta analysis, collaborators shipped samples as frozen whole blood, isolated PBMCs, or DNA extracted from either of those sample types. Study-wide findings and limitations: How much clinical and demographic metadata was included differed by source and by participant, and the metadata was provided uncurated.

Here the chain combines TRBV6-6 and TRBJ1-2; 7 bases in between match TRBD1. The TCR was taken from an elderly man with acute or convalescent COVID-19. What was sequenced was peripheral blood. The DNA sequence reads TGTGCCAGCAGTCTAATATCGACAGGGAGATTCAACTATGGCTACACCTTC. Translated, this is CASSLISTGRFNYGYTF.